This T cell receptor (beta chain) was captured by sequencing in a study of blood T cells in healthy people across ages. A word on this clonotype: Antigen: not known.

The CDR3 has 15 residues. Germline loops: CDR1 DFQATT, CDR2 SNEGSKA (reference sequence). The V end was cut by 6 bases, the J end by 1 base, with 16 bases between. Combining a sample-barcoded 5' primer with a J-beta primer mix, a second PCR ran for roughly 6 to 11 cycles. A template-switch adaptor that had 12 random nucleotides put a tag on each cDNA molecule. Each CDR3 protein is one row after TCRdb ran MiXCR on the 5' RACE reads. Of 2 million or so distinct CDR3 sequences in the sample, roughly 52% are singletons; the top ten hold 2.1%. Study findings and constraints: Unsorted PBMC input precluded a conclusive naive versus antigen-experienced comparison. TCR beta diversity was tightly associated with the proportion of naive T cells.

The TCR sequence derives from a middle-aged woman in good health. The chain has TRBV20-1 and TRBJ1-5, with D possibly being TRBD1 (5 bases). The source material was blood. The CDR3: CSATTNGGSNQPQHF. The CDR3 bases are TGCAGTGCCACCACCAACGGGGGGAGCAATCAGCCCCAGCATTTT.